This T cell receptor beta chain was sequenced in a study of blood T cell repertoires in COVID-19. Study-wide context: The United States, Italy and Spain provided the acute and convalescent COVID-19 samples.

As originally analysed: Using reference gene primer amplification, nucleated cell counts were estimated. The table came from immunoSEQ multiplex PCR; TCRdb's copy has only in-frame clones and leaves some out. Clone size and V and J calls were adopted from that table, with D and trimming inferred from the DNA. The table includes fewer than 700,000 clones, 85% to 90% detected once. During active infection, Seattle patients enrolled and were then monitored through disease. The V and J ends lost 1 base and 10 bases respectively, with 13 bases between them. The CDR3 is 14 residues long. Germline V gene lookup returns CDR1 SNHLY and CDR2 FYNNEI.

Sequenced: peripheral blood. The gene calls are TRBV2 and TRBJ1-4; a weak D match, TRBD1 (6 bases). The TCR comes from a woman aged 45-60 years with COVID-19, enrolled during active disease. The CDR3 loop is CASSEEQGRGKLFF. As DNA, the CDR3 is TGTGCCAGCAGTGAAGAACAGGGTCGCGGAAAACTGTTTTTT.